This is a list of T cell receptor beta chains from one sample in a study of Graves' ophthalmopathy and Graves' hyperthyroidism. TCRdb processed the multiplex PCR reads anew with MiXCR; each CDR3 protein has one entry. Found here are 450,000 to 600,000 distinct CDR3 sequences, roughly 39% of them singletons; the top ten hold 3.5% to 5%. Sequenced input: peripheral blood or thyroid tissue (not recorded which). The receptors were gathered from an adult man with Graves' hyperthyroidism. CDR3s include the opening cysteine and the closing phenylalanine or tryptophan. D genes are given only for firm matches. Rows may omit the clone size; those that give it use once, few, many or a size class.

V	size	J	D	DNA	CDR3
TRBV7-2	NA	TRBJ2-7	TRBD1	TGTGCCAGCAGCTTAAGAGGGGACAGGGGTCGAACGCCTGAGCAGTACTTC	CASSLRGDRGRTPEQYF
TRBV4-2	many	TRBJ2-6	NA	TGTGCCAGCAGCCAAGTCTCGGCAGGGGCCAACGTCCTGACTTTC	CASSQVSAGANVLTF
TRBV28	NA	TRBJ2-6	NA	TGTGCCAGCAGGACCGTGGGAAATGGGGCCAACGTCCTGACTTTC	CASRTVGNGANVLTF
TRBV10-3	NA	TRBJ2-6	NA	TGTGCCAGCAGTTACCTAACCGACAGCTCTGGGGCCAACGTCCTGACTTTC	CASSYLTDSSGANVLTF
TRBV29-1	once	TRBJ1-2	NA	TGCAGCGCCGGACTGGACACCTTC	CSAGLDTF
TRBV7-9	NA	TRBJ2-7	TRBD1	TGTGCCAGCACCCGGGACAGGGGGGTCGAGCAGTACTTC	CASTRDRGVEQYF
TRBV2	NA	TRBJ1-4	NA	TGTGCCAGCAGTGTAGCGGGGGAAAAACTGTTTTTT	CASSVAGEKLFF
TRBV30	many	TRBJ2-5	NA	TGTGCCTGGAGTGCAGGGAGACAAGAGACCCAGTACTTC	CAWSAGRQETQYF
TRBV20-1	NA	TRBJ2-1	TRBD2	TGCAGTGCCCCGACTAGCGGGGGGCATCGTAATGAGCAGTTCTTC	CSAPTSGGHRNEQFF
TRBV29-1	NA	TRBJ1-4	NA	TGCAGCGCGGTACAGGGACTTAATGAAAAACTGTTTTTT	CSAVQGLNEKLFF
TRBV4-2	many	TRBJ2-2	TRBD1	TGTGCCAGCAGCCCGCATGGGACAGTAAACACCGGGGAGCTGTTTTTT	CASSPHGTVNTGELFF
TRBV7-9	many	TRBJ1-5	NA	TGTGCCAGCAGCTTAGGCTCGACAGGTAGCAATCAGCCCCAGCATTTT	CASSLGSTGSNQPQHF
TRBV29-1	many	TRBJ1-2	NA	TGCAGCGTGGCCGAGGGTAACTATGGCTACACCTTC	CSVAEGNYGYTF
TRBV10-3	NA	TRBJ1-2	TRBD1	TGTGCCATCGGAACAGGGACAGCATCACGCTACACCTTC	CAIGTGTASRYTF
TRBV7-9	NA	TRBJ2-7	NA	TGTGCCAGCAGCCTAGCGGGACAGGCCTACTACGAGCAGTACTTC	CASSLAGQAYYEQYF